This entry lists 3 T cell receptor beta chains sequenced from one sample in a study of T cell changes during pregnancy in multiple sclerosis (dated by TCRdb to about 2019). The library was produced with the immunoSEQ multiplex PCR assay. In its TCRdb copy, this immuneACCESS table keeps in-frame sequences only and misses some clones. Where compared with another copy, unresolved V genes explain less than half of these, and the others have no known cause. This sample has approximately 50,000 clones in its table, and around 91% of those were observed once. The top ten clonotypes cover over 5% of the sample. This specimen consisted of peripheral blood, obtained in the third trimester of pregnancy. The receptors stem from a female donor in good health, enrolled as a control in a pregnancy study.

This chain uses TRBV19 with TRBJ2-3, with 9 bases matching TRBD1. The V and J ends lost 4 bases and 3 bases, in that order; junction bases with no gene match: 5. The CDR3 covers 15 residues. Per the germline V gene, CDR1 is LNHDA and CDR2 is SQIVND (reference sequence). Here the CDR3 reads CASSTTTGGTDTQYF. The CDR3 DNA is TGTGCCAGTAGTACTACGACAGGGGGGACAGATACGCAGTATTTT. Full variable domain (outside the CDR3, taken from reference TRBV19 and TRBJ2-3): DGGITQSPKYLFRKEGQNVTLSCEQNLNHDAMYWYRQDPGQGLRLIYYSQIVNDFQKGDIAEGYSVSREKKESFPLTVTSAQKNPTAFYLCASSTTTGGTDTQYFGPGTRLTVL.

The chain recombines TRBV5-1 with TRBJ2-7; D uncertain. Trimming cost V 1 base and J 0 bases, with 8 bases left between them. Germline V gene lookup returns CDR1 SGHRS and CDR2 YFSETQ. The CDR3 sequence is 14 residues long. CDR3 residues: CASSLRSSSYEQYF. DNA of the CDR3: TGCGCCAGCAGCTTGAGATCGAGCTCCTACGAGCAGTACTTC. The full variable domain, with the rest looked up from reference TRBV5-1 and TRBJ2-7, is KAGVTQTPRYLIKTRGQQVTLSCSPISGHRSVSWYQQTPGQGLQFLFEYFSETQRNKGNFPGRFSGRQFSNSRSEMNVSTLELGDSALYLCASSLRSSSYEQYFGPGTRLTVT.

The V gene is TRBV27, the J gene TRBJ2-3; D gene unclear. V dropped 0 bases and J dropped 3 bases, with 4 bases sitting between them. The CDR3 extends over 13 amino acids. The germline CDR1 and CDR2 sequences are MNHEY and SMNVEV (reference sequence). The CDR3 DNA sequence: TGTGCCAGCAGTTTATCCCGGACAGATACGCAGTATTTT. Translating it yields CASSLSRTDTQYF.